A selection of T cell receptor beta chains follows, all from one sample in a study of blood T cell repertoires in COVID-19. The data were produced by immunoSEQ multiplex PCR, yet TCRdb's version contains in-frame clones alone and is incomplete. The repertoire holds 150,000 to 200,000 clones, with about 88% as singletons. Sequences were obtained from peripheral blood. The receptors here all came from a man aged 60 to 75 with acute or convalescent COVID-19. Each CDR3 is given with its conserved first and last residue. A D gene is named only where the DNA matches it firmly. Expanded clones get a size class; other rows say once, few or many, or leave the size out.

J	D	size	V	CDR3	DNA
TRBJ1-1	-	few	TRBV11-2	CASSLARATEAFF	TGTGCCAGCAGCTTAGCCAGGGCCACTGAAGCTTTCTTT
TRBJ1-2	TRBD1	few	TRBV7-9	CASSLAGQGGEGYTF	TGTGCCAGCAGCTTAGCGGGACAGGGAGGCGAAGGCTACACCTTC
TRBJ1-6	-	-	TRBV7-2	CASNPQGAYNSPLHF	TGTGCCAGCAACCCACAGGGAGCCTATAATTCACCCCTCCACTTT
TRBJ1-1	-	-	TRBV27	CASSLSQRTEAFF	TGTGCCAGCAGTTTATCCCAGAGGACTGAAGCTTTCTTT
TRBJ2-5	-	-	TRBV3-1/TRBV3-2	CASSLRTLNQETQYF	TGTGCCAGCAGCCTTAGGACACTTAACCAAGAGACCCAGTACTTC
TRBJ1-2	TRBD1	once	TRBV6-1	CASSIGRTGVYGYTF	TGTGCCAGCAGTATTGGCCGGACAGGGGTCTATGGCTACACCTTC
TRBJ2-2	-	-	TRBV14	CASSQGSKGKTGELFF	TGTGCCAGCAGCCAAGGGTCAAAGGGGAAAACCGGGGAGCTGTTTTTT
TRBJ1-2	-	-	TRBV4-1	CASSHDRYVNYGYTF	TGCGCCAGCAGCCACGACAGATACGTTAACTATGGCTACACCTTC
TRBJ2-2	-	-	TRBV5-1	CASSLGGTMNTGELFF	TGCGCCAGCAGCTTGGGGGGGACAATGAACACCGGGGAGCTGTTTTTT
TRBJ2-5	-	-	TRBV12-3/TRBV12-4	CASSYLPETQYF	TGTGCCAGCAGTTATCTTCCGGAGACCCAGTACTTC
TRBJ1-2	-	-	TRBV11-2	CASSLGPRVWGYTF	TGTGCCAGCAGCTTAGGTCCCAGGGTCTGGGGCTACACCTTC
TRBJ1-1	TRBD1	once	TRBV6-5	CASSYLDRGTEAFF	TGTGCCAGCAGTTACCTGGACAGGGGTACTGAAGCTTTCTTT
TRBJ2-5	-	-	TRBV27	CASSSDPGGRETQYF	TGTGCCAGCAGTTCCGATCCGGGGGGCCGAGAGACCCAGTACTTC
TRBJ2-3	TRBD1	few	TRBV12-3/TRBV12-4	CAGSEGGDDTQYF	TGTGCCGGGTCTGAAGGGGGCGACGATACGCAGTATTTT
TRBJ1-6	-	-	TRBV10-3	CATSGAPSLGNSPLHF	TGTGCCACTTCCGGTGCACCCTCCCTGGGCAATTCACCCCTCCACTTT
TRBJ2-1	TRBD2	-	TRBV7-2	CASSLVLAGAHEQFF	TGTGCCAGCAGCTTAGTGCTAGCGGGAGCCCATGAGCAGTTCTTC
TRBJ1-3	-	few	TRBV6-5	CASSYRGGGNTIYF	TGTGCCAGCAGTTACCGGGGAGGAGGAAACACCATATATTTT
TRBJ1-2	TRBD1	few	TRBV30	CAGGTGILNGYTF	TGTGCCGGAGGGACAGGGATCTTGAATGGCTACACCTTC
TRBJ1-5	-	-	TRBV2	CASSEAQGKRQPQHF	TGTGCCAGCAGTGAAGCACAGGGAAAAAGACAGCCCCAGCATTTT
TRBJ2-1	TRBD1	-	TRBV7-6	CASSPYRGNEQFF	TGTGCCAGCAGCCCTTACAGGGGGAATGAGCAGTTCTTC
TRBJ1-5	-	-	TRBV19	CASSKAGWGNQPQHF	TGTGCCAGTAGTAAGGCAGGTTGGGGCAATCAGCCCCAGCATTTT
TRBJ1-4	-	-	TRBV5-5	CASSLTWVGGISPTNEKLFF	TGTGCCAGCAGCTTGACGTGGGTGGGGGGGATAAGTCCAACTAATGAAAAACTGTTTTTT
TRBJ2-1	-	-	TRBV9	CASSSGLRVYNEQFF	TGTGCCAGCAGCTCGGGACTCCGAGTTTACAATGAGCAGTTCTTC
TRBJ2-2	TRBD1	-	TRBV24-1	CATSVGQGRTGELFF	TGTGCCACCAGTGTCGGACAGGGGCGGACCGGGGAGCTGTTTTTT
TRBJ1-2	-	-	TRBV6-4	CASSDSGVDYGYTF	TGTGCCAGCAGTGACTCAGGGGTGGACTATGGCTACACCTTC
TRBJ2-3	TRBD1	-	TRBV7-3	CASSSPGQGAIWHLDTQYF	TGTGCCAGCAGCTCCCCGGGACAGGGGGCTATTTGGCACTTAGATACGCAGTATTTT
TRBJ1-2	-	-	TRBV18	CASSPSAERGYTF	TGTGCCAGCTCACCATCGGCAGAGAGGGGCTACACCTTC
TRBJ2-7	TRBD1	few	TRBV4-2	CASSPTGDSSYEQYF	TGTGCCAGCAGCCCTACAGGGGATAGCTCCTACGAGCAGTACTTC
TRBJ1-1	-	-	TRBV11-2	CASSLGIDTEAFF	TGTGCCAGCAGCTTAGGTATAGACACTGAAGCTTTCTTT
TRBJ1-2	-	-	TRBV11-3	CASSLGEANYGYTF	TGTGCCAGCAGCTTAGGGGAGGCGAACTATGGCTACACCTTC
TRBJ1-2	-	-	TRBV4-1	CASSQEWQINYGYTF	TGCGCCAGCAGCCAAGAATGGCAGATTAACTATGGCTACACCTTC
TRBJ1-1	-	-	TRBV2	CASSDGGRVNTEAFF	TGTGCCAGCAGTGACGGGGGGAGAGTCAACACTGAAGCTTTCTTT
TRBJ1-2	-	-	TRBV6-2/TRBV6-3	CASSPRGFNYGYTF	TGTGCCAGCAGCCCCCGCGGCTTTAACTATGGCTACACCTTC
TRBJ1-5	-	once	TRBV6-1	CASVAADHNQPQHF	TGTGCCAGTGTCGCCGCGGATCACAATCAGCCCCAGCATTTT
TRBJ2-7	TRBD2	once	TRBV7-9	CASSRTSGRLMNEQYF	TGTGCCAGCAGCCGGACTAGCGGGAGATTAATGAACGAGCAGTACTTC
TRBJ2-1	TRBD2	-	TRBV19	CATTLGTTGEQFF	TGTGCCACCACCCTCGGGACTACGGGTGAGCAGTTCTTC
TRBJ1-1	TRBD1	-	TRBV11-2	CASSLGTGGSMNTEAFF	TGTGCCAGCAGCTTAGGGACAGGGGGTTCCATGAACACTGAAGCTTTCTTT
TRBJ2-3	-	-	TRBV12-5	CASGDSNTDTQYF	TGTGCTAGTGGGGACAGCAACACAGATACGCAGTATTTT
TRBJ2-7	TRBD2	-	TRBV10-3	CAISEGLADMGYEQYF	TGTGCCATCAGTGAGGGACTAGCGGATATGGGCTACGAGCAGTACTTC
TRBJ1-1	TRBD1	-	TRBV5-1	CASSSEPGGITEAFF	TGCGCCAGCAGCTCTGAGCCAGGGGGAATCACTGAAGCTTTCTTT
TRBJ1-2	TRBD1	-	TRBV7-2	CASSFIMTGGYGYTF	TGTGCCAGCAGCTTTATTATGACAGGGGGCTATGGCTACACCTTC
TRBJ1-3	-	-	TRBV5-6	CASSLVSGGAGNTIYF	TGTGCCAGCAGCTTGGTATCCGGCGGGGCTGGAAACACCATATATTTT
TRBJ1-1	-	-	TRBV12-3/TRBV12-4	CASSPSGGAAFF	TGTGCCAGCAGCCCAAGCGGGGGCGCGGCTTTCTTT
TRBJ1-1	-	-	TRBV4-1	CASSYRGGNTEAFF	TGCGCCAGCAGCTATCGAGGGGGGAACACTGAAGCTTTCTTT
TRBJ2-4	-	-	TRBV5-1	CASSPRAGYAKNIQYF	TGCGCCAGCAGCCCCCGGGCAGGGTACGCCAAAAACATTCAGTACTTC
TRBJ1-1	-	-	TRBV11-3	CASSLLRQGKGLGEAFF	TGTGCCAGCAGCTTATTGAGGCAGGGTAAGGGGCTCGGTGAAGCTTTCTTT
TRBJ1-2	TRBD1	-	TRBV27	CASSSREDRANYGYTF	TGTGCCAGCAGTTCCCGAGAGGACAGGGCTAACTATGGCTACACCTTC
TRBJ1-1	-	once	TRBV6-1	CASSEVKGWVTEAFF	TGTGCCAGCAGTGAAGTAAAGGGGTGGGTCACTGAAGCTTTCTTT
TRBJ2-2	-	-	TRBV2	CASRGLWESGELFF	TGTGCCAGCAGGGGATTATGGGAGTCCGGGGAGCTGTTTTTT